Reported below is one TCR beta chain. The antigen is undetermined. Chemo-refractory metastatic non-small-cell lung cancer patients were treated with focal radiation plus CTLA-4 blockade with ipilimumab. Produced via immunoSEQ multiplex PCR; TCRdb's table is partial and in-frame only. The repertoire has roughly 90,000 clones, about two thirds of them found once; the top ten carry more than 13%. The CDR3 is made up of 14 amino acids. V gave up 8 bases and J gave up 1 base; unmatched junction bases: 4. The germline CDR1 and CDR2 sequences are SNHLY and FYNNEI. The record originates from a study of radiotherapy plus CTLA-4 blockade in lung cancer. In the study overall: Of all patients, over 15% responded objectively and approximately 30% showed disease control. The study's findings and limits: Some TCR clones had been derived from tumors. These clones expanded in peripheral blood after radiotherapy plus ipilimumab.

The material sequenced was peripheral blood, taken from a patient treated with radiotherapy plus ipilimumab. This sequence originates from a human donor with non-small cell lung cancer that progressed on radiotherapy plus ipilimumab. The gene calls are TRBV2 and TRBJ2-5; 10 nucleotides line up with TRBD2. CDR3 sequence (DNA): TGTGCCAGCGATACTAGCGGGGTCCAAGAGACCCAGTACTTC. It translates to CASDTSGVQETQYF. Full variable domain (remainder filled in from reference TRBV2 and TRBJ2-5): EPEVTQTPSHQVTQMGQEVILRCVPISNHLYFYWYRQILGQKVEFLVSFYNNEISEKSEIFDDQFSVERPDGSNFTLKIRSTKLEDSAMYFCASDTSGVQETQYFGPGTRLLVL.